The following is a T cell receptor (beta chain) sequence with its context. CDR3 length: 14 residues. V lost 5 bases, J lost 8 bases, and 18 bases lay in between. Germline CDR1 is SEHNR and CDR2 is FQNEAQ (reference sequence). The sample originates from a study of T cells in Graves' hyperthyroidism and ophthalmopathy. The CDR3 regions of TCR beta were amplified from RNA transcripts. HTBI primers were the set used in a first-round RT-PCR of the TCR CDR3. TCRdb reanalysed the multiplex PCR reads using MiXCR and keeps one entry per CDR3 protein. The data show under 650,000 distinct CDR3 sequences, with 15% to 20% seen just once and approximately 3.8% held by the top ten.

The chain carries TRBV7-9 and TRBJ1-2; tentatively, D is TRBD1 (6 bases). The sequence was collected from a woman in her twenties or thirties with Graves' hyperthyroidism. Sequenced sample: blood. CDR3 DNA: TGTGCCAGCAGCCCGACACAGGGATCGGCGGGCTACACCTTC. Its protein product is CASSPTQGSAGYTF.